A selection of T cell receptor beta chains follows, all from one sample in a study of blood T cell repertoires in COVID-19. Data came from immunoSEQ multiplex PCR; TCRdb stores just in-frame clones and leaves some out. Of around 100,000 clones detected, about nine tenths appear once; the ten largest clones hold 5% to 6%. The sample consisted of peripheral blood. The source of these receptors is a man in his fifties with acute or convalescent COVID-19. Each CDR3 is given with its conserved first and last residue. The order of the fields is D gene, V gene, J gene, CDR3 DNA, CDR3 protein. D genes are given only for firm matches.

d_gene: TRBD2
v_gene: TRBV6-4
j_gene: TRBJ2-3
CDR3nt: TGTGCCAGTTCTAGCGGAAGCACAGATACGCAGTATTTT
CDR3aa: CASSSGSTDTQYF

d_gene: TRBD2
v_gene: TRBV10-3
j_gene: TRBJ2-2
CDR3nt: TGTGCCATCAGTGCAGCTAGCGGGACCACCGGGGAGCTGTTTTTT
CDR3aa: CAISAASGTTGELFF

d_gene: TRBD2
v_gene: TRBV6-6
j_gene: TRBJ2-1
CDR3nt: TGTGCCAGCAGTCGATCAGCGGGAGGAGTAGAAGAGCAGTTCTTC
CDR3aa: CASSRSAGGVEEQFF

d_gene: NA
v_gene: TRBV19
j_gene: TRBJ2-7
CDR3nt: TGTGCCAGTAGTATAGGGGGACTCTCCTACGAGCAGTACTTC
CDR3aa: CASSIGGLSYEQYF

d_gene: TRBD1
v_gene: TRBV27
j_gene: TRBJ2-1
CDR3nt: TGTGCCAGCAACCCTACAGGGGACAATGAGCAGTTCTTC
CDR3aa: CASNPTGDNEQFF

d_gene: TRBD1
v_gene: TRBV6-5
j_gene: TRBJ1-1
CDR3nt: TGTGCCAGCAGCAAGACAGGGATGAACACTGAAGCTTTCTTT
CDR3aa: CASSKTGMNTEAFF

d_gene: TRBD2
v_gene: TRBV4-2
j_gene: TRBJ2-1
CDR3nt: TGTGCCAGCAGCCCAAGGACTAGCGGCGTCTCCTACAATGAGCAGTTCTTC
CDR3aa: CASSPRTSGVSYNEQFF

d_gene: NA
v_gene: TRBV29-1
j_gene: TRBJ1-1
CDR3nt: TGCAGCGCCTCGACGGGAGGGAACACTGAAGCTTTCTTT
CDR3aa: CSASTGGNTEAFF

d_gene: NA
v_gene: TRBV11-2
j_gene: TRBJ2-3
CDR3nt: TGTGCCAGCAGCTTACGGGGGGCCACAGATACGCAGTATTTT
CDR3aa: CASSLRGATDTQYF

d_gene: NA
v_gene: TRBV3-1/TRBV3-2
j_gene: TRBJ2-6
CDR3nt: TGTGCCAGCAGCTTTCGCTCTGGGGCCAACGTCCTGACTTTC
CDR3aa: CASSFRSGANVLTF

d_gene: NA
v_gene: TRBV5-4
j_gene: TRBJ2-3
CDR3nt: TGTGCCAGCAGCTATGGGGGCCGATCCACAGATACGCAGTATTTT
CDR3aa: CASSYGGRSTDTQYF

d_gene: TRBD2
v_gene: TRBV3-1/TRBV3-2
j_gene: TRBJ2-7
CDR3nt: TGTGCCAGCAGCCAACCAAGCGGGAACTACGAGCAGTACTTC
CDR3aa: CASSQPSGNYEQYF

d_gene: TRBD1
v_gene: TRBV7-9
j_gene: TRBJ1-1
CDR3nt: TGTGCCAGCAGCAGCACAGGGGGCGGCCCGAACACTGAAGCTTTCTTT
CDR3aa: CASSSTGGGPNTEAFF

d_gene: NA
v_gene: TRBV5-1
j_gene: TRBJ1-1
CDR3nt: TGCGCCAGCAGCCCAACCCTGGGGGGCACTGAAGCTTTCTTT
CDR3aa: CASSPTLGGTEAFF

d_gene: NA
v_gene: TRBV5-1
j_gene: TRBJ2-7
CDR3nt: TGCGCCAGCAGCCGGCCCCCCGGGTACGAGCAGTACTTC
CDR3aa: CASSRPPGYEQYF

d_gene: NA
v_gene: TRBV9
j_gene: TRBJ2-6
CDR3nt: TGTGCCAGCAGCGTTTCTGGGCAGGGTTATTCTGGGGCCAACGTCCTGACTTTC
CDR3aa: CASSVSGQGYSGANVLTF